These 21 T cell receptor beta chains were all obtained from the same sample, sequenced in a study of Graves' ophthalmopathy and Graves' hyperthyroidism. From RNA, the CDR3 regions of TCR beta chains were amplified and sequenced. HTBI-primed RT-PCR formed the first round, and a multiplex PCR formed the second. Using its own MiXCR run on the multiplex PCR reads, TCRdb lists one record per CDR3 protein. The table shows 600,000 to 650,000 distinct CDR3 sequences, with 22% occurring only once. Sequencing input: peripheral blood. The receptors were gathered from a woman between 18 and 30 years old with stable Graves' hyperthyroidism. Some clones in this sample may be carry-over from other donors' samples.

This clonotype was recorded at least ten times. This chain joins TRBV15 and TRBJ1-6, with 7 bases fitting TRBD1. The germline V gene has CDR1 LNHNV and CDR2 YYDKDF (reference sequence). This CDR3 has 16 residues. J lost 9 bases, V lost 5 bases, and 13 bases had no gene match. The CDR3 DNA follows: TGTGCCACCAGCTCTCGTTGGGGGCAGGGGGGTTCACCCCTCCACTTT. It translates to CATSSRWGQGGSPLHF.

The chain combines TRBV12-3 or TRBV12-4 with TRBJ2-1; the match to TRBD2 covers 8 bases. The CDR3 is made up of 14 amino acids. V lost 5 bases to trimming and J lost 8 bases; unmatched junction nucleotides: 8. The CDR3 protein is CASSGAGGRDEQFF. Written as DNA, the CDR3 is TGTGCCAGCAGTGGTGCGGGGGGCCGGGATGAGCAGTTCTTC.

The chain is built from TRBV28 and TRBJ2-7, with D perhaps given as TRBD1 or TRBD2 (5 bases each). This CDR3 comprises 14 residues. Germline-derived CDR1 and CDR2 are MDHEN and SYDVKM. DNA for the CDR3: TGTGTTACCACGCCCCGAGGGGCGTTCTACGAGCAGTACTTC. It is translated as CVTTPRGAFYEQYF.

In this sample, this clonotype turned up many times. The V gene is TRBV20-1, the J gene TRBJ2-7, with D possibly TRBD2 on 6 matching bases. V lost 1 base and J lost 3, with 13 bases in between. The CDR3 is 14 residues long. Germline-derived CDR1 and CDR2 are DFQATT and SNEGSKA (reference sequence). This chain's CDR3 is CSARVGGRDYEQYF. The CDR3, as DNA: TGCAGTGCTAGAGTCGGGGGTCGGGACTACGAGCAGTACTTC.

The CDR3 sequence: CASTLNEGAGELFF. Here the CDR3 DNA reads TGCGCCAGCACCTTAAACGAAGGGGCCGGGGAGCTGTTTTTT. The chain joins TRBV4-1 to TRBJ2-2; maybe TRBD1 (5 bases). This CDR3 is 14 amino acids long. The germline CDR1 and CDR2 sequences are MGHRA and YSYEKL. The V end was cut by 7 bases, the J end by 6 bases, with 15 bases between.

Concerning this clonotype itself: The germline gene is not matched at one end of the junction; a read error may be the cause. This sequence joins TRBV7-7 and TRBJ2-2; 10 bases map to TRBD2. Germline CDR1 reads SSHAT; CDR2 reads FNYEAQ (reference sequence). The CDR3 has 17 residues. CDR3 sequence: CASSLVDASGGTGELFF. Written as DNA, the CDR3 is TGTGCTAGCAGCTTAGTTGATGCTAGCGGGGGCACCGGGGAGCTGTTTTTT. The full variable domain, rest sourced from reference TRBV7-7 and TRBJ2-2, is GAGVSQSPRYKVTKRGQDVTLRCDPISSHATLYWYQQALGQGPEFLTYFNYEAQPDKSGLPSDRFSAERPEGSISTLTIQRTEQRDSAMYRCASSLVDASGGTGELFFGEGSRLTVL.

This clonotype was counted many times. The chain employs TRBV20-1 and TRBJ2-7; D possibly corresponds to TRBD2 (5 bases). CDR1 and CDR2 (germline): DFQATT, SNEGSKA (reference sequence). The CDR3 sequence is 13 residues long. The V end was cut by 5 bases, the J end by 0 bases, with 11 bases between. DNA of the CDR3: TGCAGTGCTCCCCCGACTACCTCCTACGAGCAGTACTTC. Protein product: CSAPPTTSYEQYF.

This clonotype occurred many times. CDR3 DNA sequence: TGCAGTGCTAGTAATACGGGAGGGCCCTACGAGCAGTACTTC. This gives the protein CSASNTGGPYEQYF. The chain combines TRBV20-1 with TRBJ2-7; TRBD2 agrees at 8 bases. The V and J ends lost 3 bases and 2 bases, in that order; junction bases with no gene match: 6. Germline V gene data show CDR1 as DFQATT and CDR2 as SNEGSKA (reference sequence). The CDR3 runs to 14 residues.

This clonotype was picked up many times. The chain uses TRBV12-3 or TRBV12-4 and TRBJ2-5; possible D gene TRBD2, 5 bases. The CDR3 totals 17 residues. Trimming shortened V by 6 bases and J by 2 bases, and 22 bases separated the two germline ends. The CDR3, as DNA: TGTGCCAGCAGCCTTGGAGAAAGGAGGTCTGTGCAAGAGACCCAGTACTTC. It is translated as CASSLGERRSVQETQYF.

This clonotype showed up many times. The V and J genes are TRBV28 and TRBJ2-7; TRBD1 matches 8 bases. The J segment lost 1 base and the V segment lost 5 bases, leaving 10 bases of the junction unmatched. CDR1 is MDHEN, CDR2 SYDVKM, per germline. The CDR3 is 16 amino acids. The DNA for the CDR3 is TGTGCCAGCAGTGGACCGCCGGGACAGGCGTCCTACGAGCAGTACTTC. Translating gives CASSGPPGQASYEQYF.

This chain joins TRBV7-2 and TRBJ2-7; 8 nucleotides match TRBD1. CDR3 length: 15 amino acids. CDR1 SGHTA and CDR2 FQGNSA come from the germline V gene. The V segment lost 1 base and the J segment 5 bases; nucleotides outside the gene matches: 7. Written as DNA, the CDR3 is TGTGCCAGCAGCTTAGGGGGGACAGGAAACGACGAGCAGTACTTC. This sequence encodes CASSLGGTGNDEQYF. Full variable domain (missing parts from reference TRBV7-2 and TRBJ2-7): GAGVSQSPSNKVTEKGKDVELRCDPISGHTALYWYRQSLGQGLEFLIYFQGNSAPDKSGLPSDRFSAERTGGSVSTLTIQRTQQEDSAVYLCASSLGGTGNDEQYFGPGTRLTVT.

This clonotype showed up many times. J is TRBJ2-7 and V is TRBV6-5; 13 nucleotides agree with TRBD2. Trimming took 0 bases from V and 4 from J; bases not matched to a gene: 6. The germline CDR1 and CDR2 sequences are MNHEY and SVGAGI. The CDR3 is 17 residues long. DNA for the CDR3: TGTGCCAGCAGTTACTCCCCCCGGACTAGCGGGAGTTACGAGCAGTACTTC. Its protein product is CASSYSPRTSGSYEQYF.

This clonotype has at least ten counts. The rearrangement joins TRBV20-1 to TRBJ1-2; D is possibly TRBD1 (5 bases). From germline, CDR1 is DFQATT and CDR2 SNEGSKA (reference sequence). With 3 bases removed from V and 3 bases from J, the gap between germline ends came to 8 bases. The CDR3 is made up of 12 amino acids. The CDR3 DNA is TGCAGTGCTAGTAGGGACGACTATGGCTACACCTTC. Its protein product is CSASRDDYGYTF.

This clonotype has at least ten counts. The chain joins TRBV15 to TRBJ1-6; D may be TRBD1 (6 bases). Germline values: CDR1 LNHNV, CDR2 YYDKDF (reference sequence). This CDR3 contains 15 residues. V was shortened by 0 bases and J by 7 bases, with 10 bases between the two germline ends. The DNA for the CDR3 is TGTGCCACCAGCAGAGACCGGGACAACAATTCACCCCTCCACTTT. It specifies CATSRDRDNNSPLHF.

The V gene is TRBV10-3, the J gene TRBJ2-3, with TRBD2 matching 15 bases. The J segment lost 3 bases and the V segment lost 2 bases, leaving 0 bases of the junction unmatched. The CDR3 is made up of 16 amino acids. The germline V gene encodes CDR1 ENHRY and CDR2 SYGVKD. The CDR3 bases are TGTGCCATCAGTGAGGGACTAGCGGGGGGGACAGATACGCAGTATTTT. Translation gives CAISEGLAGGTDTQYF.

This clonotype was detected only a few times. This chain joins TRBV3-1 and TRBJ1-1; TRBD1 aligns across 8 bases. CDR1 LGHDT and CDR2 YNNKEL come from the germline V gene (reference sequence). The V gene end was trimmed by 6 bases and the J gene end by 7 bases; junction bases not matched to a gene: 7. The CDR3 totals 13 residues. CDR3 DNA: TGTGCCAGCAGGACCGGACAGGGTGATGAAGCTTTCTTT. Translated: CASRTGQGDEAFF.

This clonotype was recorded once. The junction departs from germline at one end; a sequencing error may be responsible. The genes are TRBV27 and TRBJ1-3; possible D gene TRBD1, 6 bases. The germline V gene encodes CDR1 MNHEY and CDR2 SMNVEV (reference sequence). The CDR3 contains 14 residues. The CDR3 DNA reads as TGTGACAGCATGCCTGGGCAGGGGTTACACACCATATATTTT. Translating gives CDSMPGQGLHTIYF.

This clonotype was seen a few times. The chain has TRBV6-1 and TRBJ1-2, with D unresolved. Germline assignment: CDR1 MNHNS and CDR2 SASEGT. V dropped 8 bases and J dropped 7 bases, with 17 bases sitting between them. The CDR3 is 13 amino acids. CDR3 DNA: TGTGCCAGCTCTAGGGAGAGGCAAGGTGGCTACACCTTC. Its protein product is CASSRERQGGYTF.

The V call is TRBV27, the J call TRBJ1-1; 7 nucleotides match TRBD1. V lost 0 bases to trimming and J lost 5 bases; unmatched junction nucleotides: 6. CDR3 length: 15 amino acids. Germline V gene lookup returns CDR1 MNHEY and CDR2 SMNVEV (reference sequence). DNA of the CDR3: TGTGCCAGCAGTTTATCATCGACAGGGAGGACTGAAGCTTTCTTT. Translating it yields CASSLSSTGRTEAFF.

This clonotype turned up a few times. This chain connects TRBV3-1 to TRBJ1-1; D is unresolved. The V end was cut by 1 base, the J end by 5 bases, with 5 bases between. In germline, CDR1 is LGHDT, CDR2 YNNKEL (reference sequence). This CDR3 is built from 12 residues. CDR3 residues: CASSQAQTEAFF. As DNA, the CDR3 is TGTGCCAGCAGCCAAGCACAGACTGAAGCTTTCTTT.

This clonotype was observed many times. This chain connects TRBV2 to TRBJ1-5; D perhaps matches TRBD1 (5 bases). The CDR3 extends over 14 amino acids. V lost 6 bases to trimming and J lost 5 bases, with 14 bases between them. CDR1 and CDR2 (germline): SNHLY, FYNNEI. CDR3 DNA: TGTGCCAGCAGAGTTAGCAGGGCGGATCAGCCCCAGCATTTT. It specifies CASRVSRADQPQHF.